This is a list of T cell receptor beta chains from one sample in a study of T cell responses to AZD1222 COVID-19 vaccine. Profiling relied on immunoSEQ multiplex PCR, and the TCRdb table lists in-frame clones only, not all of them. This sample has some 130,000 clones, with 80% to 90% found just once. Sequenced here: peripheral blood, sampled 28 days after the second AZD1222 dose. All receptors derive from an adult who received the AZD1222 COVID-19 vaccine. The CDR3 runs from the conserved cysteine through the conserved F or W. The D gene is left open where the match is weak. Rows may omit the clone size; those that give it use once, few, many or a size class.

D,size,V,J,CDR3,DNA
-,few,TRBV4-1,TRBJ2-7,CASSQDSGRGQHYEQYF,TGCGCCAGCAGCCAAGATTCAGGGCGGGGGCAACACTACGAGCAGTACTTC
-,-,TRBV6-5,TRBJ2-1,CASSYDRANQFF,TGTGCCAGCAGTTACGATCGCGCCAACCAGTTCTTC
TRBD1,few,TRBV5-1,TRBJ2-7,CASSPQGAGYEQYF,TGCGCCAGCAGCCCACAGGGGGCTGGATACGAGCAGTACTTC
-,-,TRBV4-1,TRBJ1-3,CASSQSSYVGNTIYF,TGCGCCAGCAGCCAATCCTCCTACGTTGGAAACACCATATATTTT
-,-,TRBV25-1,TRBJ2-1,CASSTATEQFF,TGTGCCAGCAGCACTGCCACTGAGCAGTTCTTC
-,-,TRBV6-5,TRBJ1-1,CASTWGLNTEAFF,TGTGCCAGCACTTGGGGCTTGAACACTGAAGCTTTCTTT
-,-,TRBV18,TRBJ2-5,CASSSIQETQYF,TGTGCCAGCTCATCAATCCAAGAGACCCAGTACTTC
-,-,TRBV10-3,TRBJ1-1,CAIITQLGTEAFF,TGTGCCATCATCACCCAACTAGGCACTGAAGCTTTCTTT
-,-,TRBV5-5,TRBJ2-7,CASSLDTLSYEQYF,TGTGCCAGCAGCTTGGATACTCTCTCCTACGAGCAGTACTTC
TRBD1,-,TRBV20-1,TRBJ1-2,CSASIQGFWGYTF,TGCAGTGCTAGTATACAGGGGTTTTGGGGCTACACCTTC
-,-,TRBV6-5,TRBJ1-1,CASSYTPTTADEAFF,TGTGCCAGCAGTTACACCCCTACGACAGCCGATGAAGCTTTCTTT
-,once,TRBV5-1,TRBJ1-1,CASSLGGPEAFF,TGCGCCAGCAGCTTAGGAGGCCCTGAAGCTTTCTTT
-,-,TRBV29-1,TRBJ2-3,CSARTHQAVRTDTQYF,TGCAGCGCAAGGACTCACCAAGCGGTCCGCACAGATACGCAGTATTTT
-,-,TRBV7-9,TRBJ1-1,CASSLAVGNTEAFF,TGTGCCAGCAGCTTAGCCGTCGGGAACACTGAAGCTTTCTTT
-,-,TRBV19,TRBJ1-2,CASTLGQMTNYGYTF,TGTGCCAGTACTCTTGGACAGATGACTAACTATGGCTACACCTTC
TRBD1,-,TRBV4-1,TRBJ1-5,CASSQDGGQGYQPQHF,TGCGCCAGCAGCCAAGATGGGGGACAGGGTTATCAGCCCCAGCATTTT
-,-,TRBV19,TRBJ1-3,CATSQGSGNTIYF,TGTGCCACGTCCCAGGGGTCTGGAAACACCATATATTTT
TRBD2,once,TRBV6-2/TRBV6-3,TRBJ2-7,CASSYGTNLYEQYF,TGTGCCAGCAGTTACGGGACTAACTTATACGAGCAGTACTTC
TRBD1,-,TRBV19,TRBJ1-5,CASSIDRGRYQPQHF,TGTGCCAGTAGTATAGACAGGGGGCGTTATCAGCCCCAGCATTTT
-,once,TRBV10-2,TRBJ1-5,CASRDAKGYQHF,TGCGCCAGCCGGGACGCTAAAGGATACCAGCATTTT
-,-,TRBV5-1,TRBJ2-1,CASSPLGSSYNEQFF,TGCGCCAGCAGCCCTCTGGGGAGCTCCTACAATGAGCAGTTCTTC
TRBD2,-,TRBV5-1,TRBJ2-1,CASSTSGTYSYNEQFF,TGCGCCAGCAGCACTAGCGGAACGTACTCCTACAATGAGCAGTTCTTC
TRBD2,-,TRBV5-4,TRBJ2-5,CASSVGLAGSSGETQYF,TGTGCCAGCAGCGTGGGACTAGCGGGATCCTCAGGAGAGACCCAGTACTTC
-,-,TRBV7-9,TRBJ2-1,CASSLFRINEQFF,TGTGCCAGCAGCTTATTTAGGATCAATGAGCAGTTCTTC
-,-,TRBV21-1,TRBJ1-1,CASSRGRLAAFF,TGTGCCAGCAGTCGCGGCCGACTGGCGGCTTTCTTT
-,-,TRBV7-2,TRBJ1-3,CASSLMQGNTIYF,TGTGCCAGCAGCTTAATGCAGGGAAACACCATATATTTT
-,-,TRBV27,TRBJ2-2,CASSLWRGPGELFF,TGTGCCAGCAGTTTATGGAGGGGGCCCGGGGAGCTGTTTTTT